What follows are 10 T cell receptor beta chains derived from one specimen sequenced in a study of T cell changes during pregnancy in multiple sclerosis (dated by TCRdb to the late 2010s). Receptor amplification or capture employed the immunoSEQ multiplex PCR assay. TCRdb limited this immuneACCESS table to in-frame rearrangements with V and J called. A share of clones is missing; checked studies link under half to unresolved V genes, and the rest is unexplained. This sample lists about 75,000 clones; 80% to 90% were detected once. Approximately 0.88% of the sample lies in the top ten. Specimen: peripheral blood, collected in the first trimester of pregnancy. The receptor set was obtained from a female donor in good health, enrolled as a control in a pregnancy study.

This chain uses TRBV19 with TRBJ2-1; perhaps TRBD1 as D (6 bases). The V gene lost 7 bases and the J gene lost 10 bases, with 11 bases spanning the gap. The germline V gene encodes CDR1 LNHDA and CDR2 SQIVND (reference sequence). CDR3 length: 11 residues. The CDR3 region is CASTAGTEQFF. CDR3 nucleotide sequence: TGTGCCAGTACCGCCGGGACAGAGCAGTTCTTC.

This clone was seen only once. The chain couples TRBV27 to TRBJ2-1; 15 bases are a match to TRBD2. Germline V gives CDR1 MNHEY, CDR2 SMNVEV (reference sequence). The J segment lost 9 bases and the V segment lost 2 bases, leaving 2 bases of the junction unmatched. CDR3 length equals 15 residues. This CDR3 reads CASSLGTSGRREQFF. The CDR3 nucleotides are TGTGCCAGCAGTTTAGGGACTAGCGGGAGGCGTGAGCAGTTCTTC.

The rearrangement joins TRBV15 to TRBJ2-5; 9 positions match TRBD2. J lost 1 base, V lost 4 bases, and 13 bases had no gene match. Germline assignment: CDR1 LNHNV and CDR2 YYDKDF (reference sequence). This CDR3 region has 18 residues. The CDR3 loop reads CATSTPSASGAFQETQYF. The CDR3 DNA reads TGTGCCACCAGCACACCATCCGCTAGCGGGGCGTTCCAAGAGACCCAGTACTTC.

V and J are TRBV6-1 and TRBJ2-7; 9 nucleotides line up with TRBD1. Germline V lookup: CDR1 MNHNS, CDR2 SASEGT. CDR3 size: 15 residues. The ends lost 3 bases at V and 9 bases at J; junction bases unmatched: 12. The CDR3 region has the DNA TGTGCCAGCAGTGATCCCGGGACAGGGTGGAAAGGGCAGTACTTC. It encodes CASSDPGTGWKGQYF.

The chain employs TRBV27 and TRBJ2-1, with 11 bases fitting TRBD2. CDR1 and CDR2 from the germline V gene are MNHEY and SMNVEV (reference sequence). This CDR3 region has 15 residues. Losses at the gene ends were 3 bases for V and 6 bases for J; bases not matched to a gene: 4. In nucleotides, the CDR3 is TGTGCCAGCAGTTTGGGTAGCGGGAGGGCCAATGAGCAGTTCTTC. Its translation is CASSLGSGRANEQFF.

The genes are TRBV15 and TRBJ1-4, with a possible D match to TRBD1 (5 bases). The CDR3 length is 13 residues. Trimming removed 6 bases at V and 2 bases at J, with 7 bases between. Germline CDR1 is LNHNV and CDR2 is YYDKDF (reference sequence). The CDR3 DNA follows: TGTGCCACCAGACAGGTTACTAATGAAAAACTGTTTTTT. It is translated as CATRQVTNEKLFF.

This clone was observed a handful of times. This chain links TRBV7-9 with TRBJ2-5; 13 bases agree with TRBD2. Germline V lookup: CDR1 SEHNR, CDR2 FQNEAQ (reference sequence). This CDR3 has 19 residues. The V segment lost 5 bases and the J segment 0 bases; nucleotides outside the gene matches: 12. This CDR3 is CASSGRTSGGVPYQETQYF. The CDR3 DNA sequence: TGTGCCAGCAGCGGACGGACTAGCGGGGGAGTACCGTACCAAGAGACCCAGTACTTC. Together with reference TRBV7-9 and TRBJ2-5, the CDR3 gives the full variable domain: DTGVSQNPRHKITKRGQNVTFRCDPISEHNRLYWYRQTLGQGPEFLTYFQNEAQLEKSRLLSDRFSAERPKGSFSTLEIQRTEQGDSAMYLCASSGRTSGGVPYQETQYFGPGTRLLVL.

This chain links TRBV5-1 with TRBJ2-1, with 12 nucleotides matching TRBD2. Germline lookup yields CDR1 SGHRS and CDR2 YFSETQ. CDR3 length equals 14 residues. The trim removed 5 bases at V and 14 bases at J, leaving 11 bases unmatched. This chain's CDR3 is CASRSRASGRGEFF. DNA of the CDR3: TGCGCCAGCAGAAGTCGGGCTAGCGGGAGGGGGGAGTTCTTC.

The V and J genes are TRBV28 and TRBJ1-5; D remains unclear. This CDR3 has 16 residues. V lost 5 bases to trimming and J lost 0 bases, with 14 bases between them. The germline V gene has CDR1 MDHEN and CDR2 SYDVKM. The CDR3 reads CASSGDITYSNQPQHF. The CDR3 DNA reads TGTGCCAGCAGTGGTGACATAACCTATAGCAATCAGCCCCAGCATTTT.

This chain links TRBV4-3 with TRBJ2-5; D is possibly TRBD1 (6 bases). Gene TRBJ2-7 matches the end of the DNA better, so the J call may be wrong. The V gene's germline CDR1 is LGHNA and CDR2 YSLEER. The CDR3 is made up of 14 amino acids. In DNA form, the CDR3 reads TGCGCCAGCAGCCAAGAGGACAGCTCCTACGAGCAGTACTTC. This encodes CASSQEDSSYEQYF.